These T cell receptor beta chains were read from a single sample in a study of blood T cell repertoires in COVID-19. The repertoire was sequenced with immunoSEQ multiplex PCR; TCRdb's copy has only in-frame clones and lacks some. The table includes nearly 45,000 clones, roughly nine tenths detected once. Sequenced: peripheral blood. Receptors originate from a woman of 80 years or more in a cohort sampled during active or convalescent COVID-19. The CDR3 runs from the conserved cysteine through the conserved F or W. A D gene is named only where the DNA matches it firmly. Clone size is given for some rows only: seen once, a few or many times, or a class if the clone is expanded.

cdr3_nt	cdr3_aa	clone_size	v_call	d_call	j_call
TGTGCCAGCAATGTAAGGGGGCAGCGCACTGAAGCTTTCTTT	CASNVRGQRTEAFF	.	TRBV2	TRBD1	TRBJ1-1
TGTGCCAGCAGCCGTTCGGGACAGGCCTCCTACAATGAGCAGTTCTTC	CASSRSGQASYNEQFF	.	TRBV7-2	TRBD1	TRBJ2-1
TGTGCCACCCGGGGGGGTGCCTCCTACGAGCAGTACTTC	CATRGGASYEQYF	.	TRBV10-3	TRBD2	TRBJ2-7
TGTGCCAGCAGCTTCTACCCCGCGGACAGGGTGCAGGGTAACTATGGCTACACCTTC	CASSFYPADRVQGNYGYTF	once	TRBV11-3	TRBD1	TRBJ1-2
TGTGCCAGCAGTGGGCTCGGACAGGGGGCGTCTCAGCCCCAGCATTTT	CASSGLGQGASQPQHF	.	TRBV2	TRBD1	TRBJ1-5
TGTGCCAGCAGCGGCGGGTGGCTCGGACAGGCTAATTCACCCCTCCACTTT	CASSGGWLGQANSPLHF	.	TRBV5-4	TRBD1	TRBJ1-6
TGTGCCAGCAGCTTAAGGGGCAACACTGAAGCTTTCTTT	CASSLRGNTEAFF	.	TRBV7-2	.	TRBJ1-1
TGTGCCAGCAGGCCCAGGGTGAGCGGCTACACCTTC	CASRPRVSGYTF	.	TRBV12-3/TRBV12-4	.	TRBJ1-2
TGTGCCGTGCAAAGGACAGGGGGCGGCGAGACCCAGTACTTC	CAVQRTGGGETQYF	.	TRBV24-1	TRBD1	TRBJ2-5
TGTGCCAGCGCTGGACACTTGAACACTGAAGCTTTCTTT	CASAGHLNTEAFF	.	TRBV6-5	.	TRBJ1-1
TGTGCCAGCAGTGTGACAGGGACCTACGAGCAGTACTTC	CASSVTGTYEQYF	.	TRBV25-1	TRBD1	TRBJ2-7
TGTGCCAGCAGTGAATCCCTGCGCGGTAATTCACCCCTCCACTTT	CASSESLRGNSPLHF	.	TRBV6-1	.	TRBJ1-6
TGCGCCAGCAGCCAGGGACAACACTCCACTAATGAAAAACTGTTTTTT	CASSQGQHSTNEKLFF	.	TRBV4-3	.	TRBJ1-4
TGTGCCAGACAGGGTGTGAACACTGAAGCTTTCTTT	CARQGVNTEAFF	few	TRBV19	.	TRBJ1-1
TGTGCCAGCAGTGATTGGAGGGGAGGATACGAGCAGTACTTC	CASSDWRGGYEQYF	.	TRBV3-1/TRBV3-2	.	TRBJ2-7
TGCGCCAGCAGCCCCGAGGGACTAGCGGCCTACGAGCAGTACTTC	CASSPEGLAAYEQYF	.	TRBV5-1	TRBD2	TRBJ2-7
TGTGCCAGCAGTTATCCCGGCCAGGGGGCCGACGAGCAGTACTTC	CASSYPGQGADEQYF	.	TRBV6-5	TRBD1	TRBJ2-7
TGTGCCAGCAGCCCATATAGGGCGGGGGACACTGAAGCTTTCTTT	CASSPYRAGDTEAFF	.	TRBV7-7	.	TRBJ1-1
TGTGCCAGCAGCTTAAGTCCGCAGGGTGGGCACGAGACCCAGTACTTC	CASSLSPQGGHETQYF	.	TRBV7-8	.	TRBJ2-5
TGTGCCAGCAGCCAAGTGCGCGGGGGGGCGCAGTATTTT	CASSQVRGGAQYF	.	TRBV4-2	TRBD2	TRBJ2-3
TGTGCCAGCAGGGGATTCCTCAGGGGTGAGCAGTTCTTC	CASRGFLRGEQFF	.	TRBV2	.	TRBJ2-1
TGTGCCAGCAGCCCAACCGGGGCAGGGGGGAACTATGGCTACACCTTC	CASSPTGAGGNYGYTF	once	TRBV7-2	TRBD1	TRBJ1-2
TGTGCCAGCAGTGATCCCCTGAGGAACACTGAAGCTTTCTTT	CASSDPLRNTEAFF	.	TRBV2	.	TRBJ1-1
TGCGCCAGCAGCTTGTCTGGGGGCGGTGGGGAAAAACTGTTTTTT	CASSLSGGGGEKLFF	.	TRBV5-1	.	TRBJ1-4
TGTGCCAGCAGCTTCCACGGGTCTACTGAAGCTTTCTTT	CASSFHGSTEAFF	few	TRBV7-9	.	TRBJ1-1
TGTGCCAGCAGCGCAACTACAGGGACAGATACGCAGTATTTT	CASSATTGTDTQYF	once	TRBV9	.	TRBJ2-3
TGTGCCAGCAGCTTGGGTGGAGTCCCCCGACAGCCCCAGCATTTT	CASSLGGVPRQPQHF	.	TRBV7-2	.	TRBJ1-5
TGTGCCAGCAGCAGGGACTTAACCTACGAGCAGTACTTC	CASSRDLTYEQYF	.	TRBV11-3	.	TRBJ2-7
TGTGCCTGGGGTGACGGGGTTAACTATGGCTACACCTTC	CAWGDGVNYGYTF	.	TRBV30	.	TRBJ1-2
TGTGCCACCAGTGATACATCCGGGACAGTCAATCAGCCCCAGCATTTT	CATSDTSGTVNQPQHF	.	TRBV24-1	TRBD1	TRBJ1-5
TGTGCCAGCTCCGGGCAGGGGAACACCGGGGAGCTGTTTTTT	CASSGQGNTGELFF	.	TRBV27	.	TRBJ2-2
TGTGCCAGCAGCTTGCCGGGACAGGAATACTCTGGAAACACCATATATTTT	CASSLPGQEYSGNTIYF	.	TRBV5-6	TRBD1	TRBJ1-3
TGTGCCAGCAGCTTAAACGGGATATATGAGCAGTTCTTC	CASSLNGIYEQFF	.	TRBV7-2	.	TRBJ2-1
TGCAGCGTTGGTACTCAGGGGGTTGCCGGGGAGCTGTTTTTT	CSVGTQGVAGELFF	.	TRBV29-1	TRBD1	TRBJ2-2
TGTGCCAGCAGCCCGGACAGTTCCATCCGTTTCTCCTCTGGAAACACCATATATTTT	CASSPDSSIRFSSGNTIYF	.	TRBV7-2	.	TRBJ1-3
TGTGCCACCAGTGCCCCCCTGGCGGGAGATAGCAATGAGCAGTTCTTC	CATSAPLAGDSNEQFF	.	TRBV24-1	TRBD2	TRBJ2-1
TGTGCCAGCAGGACAGGTCCTTCGGGTGGCTACACCTTC	CASRTGPSGGYTF	.	TRBV11-3	.	TRBJ1-2
TGTGCCAGTAGTTCCCGCCGGGGACTAGCGGGGATTAGCACAGATACGCAGTATTTT	CASSSRRGLAGISTDTQYF	once	TRBV19	TRBD2	TRBJ2-3
TGTGCCAGCAGCCCCGACAGGGGGGCTTTCTTT	CASSPDRGAFF	.	TRBV7-8	TRBD1	TRBJ1-1
TGCGTCAGCGGGACAGACGAAGAACCTTATGGCTACACCTTC	CVSGTDEEPYGYTF	.	TRBV10-2	TRBD1	TRBJ1-2